The 32 T cell receptor beta chains given below trace back to one sample, sequenced in a study of CD8+ T cells in alopecia areata. The sequencing template was cDNA reverse transcribed from extracted RNA. The repertoire was sequenced with immunoSEQ multiplex PCR; TCRdb's copy has only in-frame clones and lacks some. The repertoire consists of some 110,000 clones, none detected only once. Material for sequencing was lesional skin. The receptors were sampled from a C3H/HeJ mouse with alopecia areata. For this mouse line, the MHC haplotype is H2-k.

As concerns this clone: Here the gene names and germline are mouse. The read falls 4 residues short of the CDR3 end, and the missing part is taken from the germline J gene. The chain employs TRBV13-1 and TRBJ2-3, with TRBD2 identical over 8 bases. Germline CDR1 NSHNY, CDR2 SYGAGN. CDR3 length: 16 amino acids. Unmatched junction bases numbered 6, after V lost 1 base and J lost 2 bases. CDR3 bases read: TGTGCCAGCAGTGATCCTGGGGGGCTTGTTGCAGAA. The encoded protein is CASSDPGGLVAE. The entire CDR3 protein reads CASSDPGGLVAETLYF.

Concerning this clone: Gene names and germline match the mouse. The DNA ends 4 residues before the CDR3 does, and the rest of the CDR3 is filled in from the germline J gene. The chain links TRBV13-1 to TRBJ1-4, with TRBD1 matching 7 bases. J gave up 0 bases and V 1 base, and 6 bases lay outside the gene matches. This CDR3 region has 17 residues. Germline V CDR1 and CDR2: NSHNY, SYGAGN. The CDR3 here is CASSDPPGQISNERLFF. Incomplete CDR3 DNA: TGTGCCAGCAGTGATCCCCCGGGACAGATTTCCAACGAA.

There are a few counts of this clone. The germline and genes are mouse ones. Coverage ceases 4 residues before the CDR3 finishes, and the germline J gene fills in the end. The V call is TRBV19, the J call TRBJ2-3, with 8 positions matching TRBD1. This CDR3 comprises 15 residues. With V trimmed by 2 bases and J by 2 bases, 4 bases remained unmatched. Germline V gives CDR1 FNHDT, CDR2 SITEND (reference sequence). This CDR3 reads CASSMGTGDAETLYF. The CDR3 DNA, read in part, is TGTGCCAGCAGTATGGGGACAGGTGATGCAGAA.

This clone was detected many times. Gene labels here are mouse ones. Sequencing ends 4 residues short of the CDR3 end; the germline J gene provides the rest. This chain links TRBV13-3 with TRBJ2-1, with TRBD2 as a possible D gene (6 bases). Looked up from germline, CDR1 is NNHDY and CDR2 is SYVADS. Trimming pared 2 bases from V and 0 bases from J, leaving 12 bases between. The length of the CDR3 is 16 residues. CDR3 DNA (partial): TGTGCCAGCAGTGAGACCGGGGGGAATAACTATGCT. Protein sequence: CASSETGGNNYA. The whole CDR3 reads CASSETGGNNYAEQFF.

This clone was detected many times. Gene names follow the mouse nomenclature. The CDR3 end lies 4 residues beyond the end of the read and is filled in from the germline J gene. The chain carries TRBV13-3 and TRBJ2-1; the match to TRBD2 covers 11 bases. Germline V gene data show CDR1 as NNHDY and CDR2 as SYVADS. This CDR3 region has 15 residues. After removal of 3 bases from V and 5 bases from J, the junction contained 4 bases not matched to a gene. Partial CDR3 DNA: TGTGCCAGCAGTGCCGGGACTGGGGGAAATGCT. Its protein is CASSAGTGGNA. The whole CDR3 is CASSAGTGGNAEQFF.

With regard to this clone: One base away lies a much larger clone, so this may be a sequencing read error. These gene names are mouse names. Coverage ceases 4 residues before the CDR3 finishes, and the germline J gene fills in the end. The V call is TRBV13-1, the J call TRBJ2-1; 8 positions match TRBD1. Germline-derived CDR1 and CDR2 are NSHNY and SYGAGN. J was trimmed by 3 bases and V by 0 bases; bases with no gene match: 5. The CDR3 is made up of 16 amino acids. CDR3 loop: CASSDAAGQVYAEQFF. The covered CDR3 bases are TGTGCCAGCAGTGATGCAGCGGGACAGGTCTATGCT.

This clone was recorded at least ten times. The gene names given are mouse names. From the germline J gene comes the end of the CDR3, since the read stops 4 residues before it. J is TRBJ2-7 and V is TRBV19; perhaps TRBD1 as D (5 bases). The germline V gene encodes CDR1 FNHDT and CDR2 SITEND (reference sequence). This CDR3 is 12 amino acids long. The sequenced CDR3 bases are TGTGCCAGCAAGACCATCAGGGAT. It yields the protein CASKTIRD. The full CDR3 protein is CASKTIRDEQYF. The full variable domain, with the rest looked up from reference TRBV19 and TRBJ2-7, is GGIITQTPKFLIGQEGQKLTLKCQQNFNHDTMYWYRQDSGKGLRLIYYSITENDLQKGDLSEGYDASREKKSSFSLTVTSAQKNEMAVFLCASKTIRDEQYFGPGTRLTVL.

This clone was picked up a small number of times. At residue 9, the TCRdb protein departs from the DNA translation, so the protein shown here was derived from the DNA itself. Germline and genes here are mouse. CDR3 residues: CASSIPGDTLYF. The sequenced CDR3 bases are TGTGCCAGCAGTATTCCAGGGGATACG. The chain carries TRBV19 and TRBJ1-3; perhaps TRBD1 as D (6 bases). The read comes to an end 3 residues before the CDR3 does, leaving the germline J gene to fill in the end. Looked up from germline, CDR1 is FNHDT and CDR2 is SITEND (reference sequence). With 2 bases removed from V and 8 bases from J, the gap between germline ends came to 8 bases. This CDR3 comprises 12 residues.

This clone appeared a few times. Genes and germline are mouse. The sequenced part of the CDR3 DNA is TGCACCTGCAGTGCTAGGGATCAGGGGCCCTCC. Translated: CTCSARDQGPS. The complete CDR3 reads CTCSARDQGPSDYTF. The rearrangement joins TRBV1 to TRBJ1-2; TRBD1 is a possible D gene (6 bases). The read finishes 4 residues shy of the CDR3 end, and the germline J gene is used to complete it. Between the trimmed V and J ends, which lost 3 bases and 4 bases, there was a span of 15 bases. Germline CDR1 and CDR2: NSQYPW and LRSPGD (reference sequence). The CDR3 sequence is 15 residues long.

This clone was seen more than once but under ten times. The listed genes are named as in mouse. Read coverage stops 4 residues before the CDR3 terminus; the germline J gene supplies the remainder. The V call is TRBV1, the J call TRBJ2-1; 8 bases agree with TRBD1. The CDR3 sequence is 15 residues long. Per germline, CDR1 NSQYPW and CDR2 LRSPGD (reference sequence). V lost 3 bases to trimming and J lost 6 bases; unmatched junction nucleotides: 7. The CDR3 DNA, read in part, is TGCACCTGCAGTGCCTCAGGGGGCGGGGGTGCT. Its translation: CTCSASGGGGA. The entire CDR3 reads CTCSASGGGGAEQFF. The full variable domain, its missing parts supplied by reference TRBV1 and TRBJ2-1, is VTLLEQNPRWRLVPRGQAVNLRCILKNSQYPWMSWYQQDLQKQLQWLFTLRSPGDKEVKSLPGADYLATRVTDTELRLQVANMSQGRTLYCTCSASGGGGAEQFFGPGTRLTVL.

Regarding this clone: Mouse names are used for the genes. The sequence runs out 4 residues before the end of the CDR3; the remainder is reconstructed from the germline J gene. The chain has TRBV1 and TRBJ1-1, with 8 bases lining up with TRBD1. This CDR3 region has 14 residues. The germline CDR1 and CDR2 sequences are NSQYPW and LRSPGD (reference sequence). J was trimmed by 4 bases and V by 2 bases; bases with no gene match: 3. The CDR3 DNA, read in part, is TGCACCTGCAGTGCATACAGGGGGACCACA. Protein: CTCSAYRGTT. The full CDR3 protein reads CTCSAYRGTTEVFF.

In its sample, this clone was seen a few times. Gene names are mouse gene names. Read data end 4 residues before the CDR3 end; the end is taken from the germline J gene. The V and J genes are TRBV14 and TRBJ2-1; 11 bases fit TRBD1. The CDR3 is 15 residues long. J gave up 0 bases and V 6 bases, and 2 bases lay outside the gene matches. Germline CDR1 SGHDT, CDR2 FRDEAV. The CDR3 bases that were read are TGTGCCAGCACCGGACAGGGGGCTAACTATGCT. This gives the protein CASTGQGANYA. The whole CDR3 reads CASTGQGANYAEQFF.

The table lists this clone with a few counts. Genes and germline come from the mouse. The read falls 4 residues short of the CDR3 end, and the missing part is taken from the germline J gene. This chain joins TRBV13-1 and TRBJ2-3, with 8 bases that match TRBD1. V trimming: 5 bases; J trimming: 3 bases; junction bases outside the gene matches: 5. Germline CDR1 and CDR2: NSHNY and SYGAGN. This CDR3 region has 14 residues. The CDR3 DNA, read in part, is TGTGCCAGCAGGATCCAGGGGGCCGCAGAA. Translation: CASRIQGAAE. The complete CDR3 sequence is CASRIQGAAETLYF.

Concerning this clone itself: Gene names and germline match the mouse. The sequence runs out 4 residues before the end of the CDR3; the remainder is reconstructed from the germline J gene. This chain connects TRBV13-2 to TRBJ2-3; possible D gene TRBD2, 5 bases. From germline, CDR1 is NNHNN and CDR2 SYGAGS (reference sequence). This CDR3 has 15 amino acids. The V and J ends lost 3 bases and 0 bases respectively, with 11 bases between them. CDR3 DNA (partial): TGTGCCAGCGGTGCAGGACTTTCTAGTGCAGAA. Translating gives CASGAGLSSAE. In full, the CDR3 reads CASGAGLSSAETLYF.

With respect to this clone: Gene names denote mouse genes. The read is 4 residues too short to cover the CDR3 end, so that end is filled in from the germline J gene. The rearrangement joins TRBV19 to TRBJ2-4, with 10 bases identical to TRBD2. CDR1 is FNHDT and CDR2 is SITEND in the germline V gene (reference sequence). The CDR3 contains 12 residues. The CDR3 DNA, read in part, is TGTGCCAGCGGGACTGGGGAAAAC. Amino acids: CASGTGEN. The full CDR3 protein reads CASGTGENTLYF. Combining the CDR3 with reference TRBV19 and TRBJ2-4 gives the whole variable domain GGIITQTPKFLIGQEGQKLTLKCQQNFNHDTMYWYRQDSGKGLRLIYYSITENDLQKGDLSEGYDASREKKSSFSLTVTSAQKNEMAVFLCASGTGENTLYFGAGTRLSVL.

A note on this clone: Mouse gene names apply. The CDR3 is cut off 4 residues early in the read; its end comes from the germline J gene. This sequence joins TRBV13-2 and TRBJ1-4; 7 bases are a match to TRBD1. This CDR3 contains 15 residues. Trimming cost V 1 base and J 1 base; bases outside gene matches: 1. Per germline, CDR1 NNHNN and CDR2 SYGAGS (reference sequence). The CDR3 sequence: CASGDTGASNERLFF. CDR3 DNA, as far as it was read: TGTGCCAGCGGTGATACAGGGGCTTCCAACGAA.

Remarks on this clone: Gene names denote mouse genes. The read finishes 4 residues shy of the CDR3 end, and the germline J gene is used to complete it. The chain has TRBV13-1 and TRBJ2-1, with 9 positions matching TRBD2. Germline V gives CDR1 NSHNY, CDR2 SYGAGN. This CDR3 is built from 17 residues. The V gene end was trimmed by 3 bases and the J gene end by 5 bases; junction bases not matched to a gene: 12. CDR3 bases read: TGTGCCAGCAGTGTGTTTGGTGGGGGGGCCGGAGATGCT. As protein: CASSVFGGGAGDA. Given in full, the CDR3 is CASSVFGGGAGDAEQFF.

A word on this clone: The genes and germline here are from mouse. The CDR3 end lies 4 residues beyond the end of the read and is filled in from the germline J gene. The rearrangement joins TRBV13-1 to TRBJ2-2; tentative D call: TRBD1 (7 bases). CDR3 length equals 17 residues. With 0 bases removed from V and 3 bases from J, the gap between germline ends came to 15 bases. Germline V gene lookup returns CDR1 NSHNY and CDR2 SYGAGN. CDR3 sequence reads: CASSDAEGAGDTGQLYF. The CDR3 bases that were read are TGTGCCAGCAGTGATGCAGAGGGGGCAGGGGACACCGGG.

As regards this clone: TCRdb gives a protein that differs at residue 10 from what the DNA encodes, so the protein here is translated from the DNA. Germline and genes: mouse. The read ends 3 residues shy of where the CDR3 ends; the end is completed using the germline J gene. Other nucleotide sequences in the sample specify the same CDR3. V usage is TRBV19 and J usage is TRBJ1-6; a weak D match, TRBD1 (5 bases). TRBJ1-6 is marked as an open reading frame, function uncertain. There are 13 residues in the CDR3. Deletions cut 1 base from V and 10 bases from J, with 9 bases between. Germline values: CDR1 FNHDT, CDR2 SITEND (reference sequence). CDR3 sequence reads: CASSIRGDSPLYF. Partial CDR3 DNA: TGTGCCAGCAGTATACGGGGGGACTCGCCC.

This clone was seen a handful of times. Gene names follow the mouse nomenclature. The CDR3 end falls 4 residues outside the read, so it is completed with the germline J gene. The chain has TRBV1 and TRBJ2-1; 9 nucleotides match TRBD1. The ends lost 1 base at V and 5 bases at J; junction bases unmatched: 3. The CDR3 covers 15 residues. The germline V gene encodes CDR1 NSQYPW and CDR2 LRSPGD (reference sequence). CDR3 DNA, as far as it was read: TGCACCTGCAGTGCAGGACAGGGGGTCCATGCT. As protein: CTCSAGQGVHA. The whole CDR3 reads CTCSAGQGVHAEQFF.

This clone was seen at least ten times. Gene names are mouse gene names. Partial CDR3 DNA: TGTGCCAGCAGTGATATAGACAGATATGCT. Amino acids: CASSDIDRYA. The full CDR3 is CASSDIDRYAEQFF. The gene calls are TRBV13-3 and TRBJ2-1; a weak D match, TRBD1 (5 bases). The read terminates 4 residues ahead of where the CDR3 ends, so the germline J gene completes it. The V gene lost 1 base and the J gene lost 4 bases, with 9 bases spanning the gap. CDR1 and CDR2 from the germline V gene are NNHDY and SYVADS. The CDR3 loop spans 14 amino acids.

In its sample, this clone was seen a few times. Germline and genes here are mouse. The read ends 4 residues early relative to the CDR3; the germline J gene fills the gap. The chain links TRBV13-2 to TRBJ2-4; 8 nucleotides line up with TRBD2. V lost 2 bases, J lost 0 bases, and 8 bases stayed unmatched. CDR3 length: 17 amino acids. Germline V gives CDR1 NNHNN, CDR2 SYGAGS (reference sequence). The CDR3 spells CASGEAPGGRSQNTLYF. The covered CDR3 bases are TGTGCCAGCGGTGAAGCCCCTGGGGGGCGTAGTCAAAAC.

This clone was seen more than once but under ten times. Any gene name here is a mouse gene name. The covered CDR3 bases are TGTGCTAGCAGTTTATCACCAGGGAAGGTTCTTGACCAAGAC. This sequence encodes CASSLSPGKVLDQD. The full CDR3 sequence reads CASSLSPGKVLDQDTQYF. The chain recombines TRBV29 with TRBJ2-5; TRBD1 is a possible D gene (5 bases). Read data end 4 residues before the CDR3 end; the end is taken from the germline J gene. The CDR3 has 18 amino acids. The germline V gene encodes CDR1 MSHET and CDR2 SYDVDS. Trimming took off 0 bases at V and 1 base at J, with 17 bases between the two ends.

This clone turned up a few times. The gene names here belong to mouse. The sequenced fragment ends 4 residues before the CDR3 boundary, so the rest is inferred from the germline J gene. V is TRBV1 and J is TRBJ2-1, with D tentatively TRBD1 (6 bases). V gave up 1 base and J gave up 5 bases, with 9 bases separating them. The CDR3 covers 14 residues. Germline V CDR1 and CDR2: NSQYPW, LRSPGD (reference sequence). CDR3 in amino acids: CTCSAGRGDAEQFF. The sequenced part of the CDR3 DNA is TGCACCTGCAGTGCAGGCAGGGGTGATGCT.

For this clone: Gene names denote mouse genes. The read is 4 residues too short to cover the CDR3 end, so that end is filled in from the germline J gene. This chain connects TRBV1 to TRBJ1-1, with D tentatively TRBD1 (5 bases). The CDR3 has 14 residues. Germline V CDR1 and CDR2: NSQYPW, LRSPGD (reference sequence). Trimming removed 1 base at V and 4 bases at J, with 10 bases between. CDR3 bases read: TGCACCTGCAGTGCAGTGGGGGGGACCACA. Its protein product is CTCSAVGGTT. The entire CDR3 protein is CTCSAVGGTTEVFF.

Ten or more counts support this clone. Gene names refer to mouse genes. The read terminates 4 residues before the CDR3 end, so the remaining end is supplied by the germline J gene. The chain links TRBV1 to TRBJ2-1, with TRBD1 matching over 7 bases. With V trimmed by 3 bases and J by 2 bases, 4 bases remained unmatched. Germline V gives CDR1 NSQYPW, CDR2 LRSPGD (reference sequence). The CDR3 spans 15 residues. CDR3 bases read: TGCACCTGCAGTGCCTCTGGGACAGACTATGCT. Encoded protein: CTCSASGTDYA. The full-length CDR3 reads as CTCSASGTDYAEQFF.

Only a few counts were recorded for this clone. Mouse gene names apply. The read terminates 4 residues ahead of where the CDR3 ends, so the germline J gene completes it. This sequence joins TRBV1 and TRBJ1-1, with D hard to call. The CDR3 is 15 residues long. The germline CDR1 and CDR2 sequences are NSQYPW and LRSPGD (reference sequence). The sequenced part of the CDR3 DNA is TGCACCTGCAGTGCAGAAGAGCGAGACGAGGGA. Its protein is CTCSAEERDEG. From start to end, the CDR3 is CTCSAEERDEGEVFF.

This clone appeared many times. Any gene name here is a mouse gene name. At the DNA level, this CDR3 is encoded by other sequences in the same sample as well. The part of the CDR3 DNA that was read is TGCACCTGCAGTCCACGACAGGGAAACTATGCT. This sequence encodes CTCSPRQGNYA. The complete CDR3 protein is CTCSPRQGNYAEQFF. The chain uses TRBV1 and TRBJ2-1, with TRBD1 identical over 7 bases. Read coverage stops 4 residues before the CDR3 terminus; the germline J gene supplies the remainder. Germline CDR1 and CDR2: NSQYPW and LRSPGD (reference sequence). The CDR3 length is 15 residues. Trimming cost V 5 bases and J 1 base; bases outside gene matches: 5.

This clone was counted between two and nine times. Gene names follow the mouse nomenclature. The read comes to an end 4 residues before the CDR3 does, leaving the germline J gene to fill in the end. This chain uses TRBV1 with TRBJ2-1, with a possible D match to TRBD1 (5 bases). The CDR3 extends over 15 amino acids. CDR1 and CDR2 from the germline V gene are NSQYPW and LRSPGD (reference sequence). V dropped 0 bases and J dropped 5 bases, with 11 bases sitting between them. CDR3 bases read: TGCACCTGCAGTGCAGATTCAGGGAAAAATGCT. Amino acids: CTCSADSGKNA. The full CDR3 protein is CTCSADSGKNAEQFF.

There are a few counts of this clone. The genes and germline here are from mouse. CDR3 bases read: TGTGCCAGCAGTGCCGGGACAGGAGGGACC. Protein: CASSAGTGGT. The CDR3, in full, reads CASSAGTGGTDYTF. The J gene is TRBJ1-2, the V gene TRBV13-3, with 8 bases that match TRBD1. The read halts 4 residues ahead of the CDR3 end, with the missing end drawn from the germline J gene. Germline CDR1 reads NNHDY; CDR2 reads SYVADS. The CDR3 totals 14 residues.

This clone occurred a few times. The gene names given are mouse names. The CDR3 extends 4 residues past the end of the read, so its final part is completed from the germline J gene. The V gene is TRBV14, the J gene TRBJ1-4, with 8 bases matching TRBD1. The CDR3 spans 15 residues. V trimming: 2 bases; J trimming: 2 bases; junction bases outside the gene matches: 2. The V gene's germline CDR1 is SGHDT and CDR2 FRDEAV. The part of the CDR3 DNA that was read is TGTGCCAGCAGTTTTTGGGACAGGTCCAACGAA. It yields the protein CASSFWDRSNE. The entire CDR3 is CASSFWDRSNERLFF.

Regarding this clone: The gene names given are mouse names. Coverage ceases 4 residues before the CDR3 finishes, and the germline J gene fills in the end. Other DNA sequences in this sample translate to the same CDR3. The gene calls are TRBV19 and TRBJ1-1, with 8 bases fitting TRBD1. After removal of 5 bases from V and 1 base from J, the junction contained 4 bases not matched to a gene. Per the germline V gene, CDR1 is FNHDT and CDR2 is SITEND (reference sequence). The CDR3 covers 14 residues. The CDR3 is CASSHRGGNTEVFF. The CDR3 bases that were read are TGTGCCAGCAGCCACAGGGGGGGAAACACA.